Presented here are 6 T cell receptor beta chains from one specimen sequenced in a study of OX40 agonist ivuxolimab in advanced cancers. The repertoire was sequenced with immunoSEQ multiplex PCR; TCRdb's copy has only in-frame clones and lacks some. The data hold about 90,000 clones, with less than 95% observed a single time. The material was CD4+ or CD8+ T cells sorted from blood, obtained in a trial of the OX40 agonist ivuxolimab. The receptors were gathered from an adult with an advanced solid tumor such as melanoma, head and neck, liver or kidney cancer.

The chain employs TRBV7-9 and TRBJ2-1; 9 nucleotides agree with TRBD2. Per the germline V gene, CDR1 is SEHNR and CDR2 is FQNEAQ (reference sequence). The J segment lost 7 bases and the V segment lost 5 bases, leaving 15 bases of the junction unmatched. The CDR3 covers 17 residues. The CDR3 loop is CASSPSGGSGSGNEQFF. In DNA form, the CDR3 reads TGTGCCAGCAGCCCCTCGGGGGGTAGCGGGAGTGGAAATGAGCAGTTCTTC. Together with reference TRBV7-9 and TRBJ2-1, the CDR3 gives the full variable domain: DTGVSQNPRHKITKRGQNVTFRCDPISEHNRLYWYRQTLGQGPEFLTYFQNEAQLEKSRLLSDRFSAERPKGSFSTLEIQRTEQGDSAMYLCASSPSGGSGSGNEQFFGPGTRLTVL.

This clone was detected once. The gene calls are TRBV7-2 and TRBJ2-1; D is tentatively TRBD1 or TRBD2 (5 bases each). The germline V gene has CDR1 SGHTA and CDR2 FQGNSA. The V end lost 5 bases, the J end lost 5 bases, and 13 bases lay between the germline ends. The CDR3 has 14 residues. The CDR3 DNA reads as TGTGCCAGCAGCGACTACGGGACCCACAATGAGCAGTTCTTC. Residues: CASSDYGTHNEQFF.

The CDR3 DNA is TGTGCCAGCATTGAGAGGGTGGGCTACGAGCAGTACTTC. It translates to CASIERVGYEQYF. The V call is TRBV2, the J call TRBJ2-7; a possible D gene is TRBD2 (5 bases). Germline V CDR1 and CDR2: SNHLY, FYNNEI. This CDR3 is 13 amino acids long. V was clipped by 7 bases and J by 3 bases, with 13 bases between them.

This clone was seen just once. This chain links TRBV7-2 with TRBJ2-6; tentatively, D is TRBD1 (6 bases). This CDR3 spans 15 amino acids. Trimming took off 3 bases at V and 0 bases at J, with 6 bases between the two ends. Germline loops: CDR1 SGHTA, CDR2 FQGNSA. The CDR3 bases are TGTGCCAGCAGCTTGGACAGCTCTGGGGCCAACGTCCTGACTTTC. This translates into CASSLDSSGANVLTF.

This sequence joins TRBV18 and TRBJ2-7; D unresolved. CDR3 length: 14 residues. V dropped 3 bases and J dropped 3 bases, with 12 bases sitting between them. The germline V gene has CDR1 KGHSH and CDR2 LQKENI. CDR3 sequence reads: CASSPQQRNYEQYF. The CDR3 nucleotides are TGTGCCAGCTCACCGCAACAGAGAAACTACGAGCAGTACTTC.

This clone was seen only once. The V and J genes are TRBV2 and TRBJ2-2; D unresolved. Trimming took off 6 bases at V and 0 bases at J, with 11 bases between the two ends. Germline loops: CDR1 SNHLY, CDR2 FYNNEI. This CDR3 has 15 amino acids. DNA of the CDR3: TGTGCCAGCAGGCCAGGAGCGCCGAACACCGGGGAGCTGTTTTTT. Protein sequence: CASRPGAPNTGELFF.